This paragraph reports one T cell receptor beta chain. The target antigen is unknown. This entry belongs to a study of chemoradiotherapy in HPV16-positive cancers. Study-level points and caveats: During treatment, candidate HPV-specific clones and E7-related motifs expanded in tumor. The functional HPV-specific definition rests on just a couple of HPV16-positive patients.

The CDR3 has 16 amino acids. Deletions cut 1 base from V and 0 bases from J, with 9 bases between. Germline V gene sequence: CDR1 LGHNA, CDR2 YNFKEQ. Sequenced by immunoSEQ multiplex PCR; TCRdb stores in-frame clones only, minus some. The table shows about 68,000 clones, with 88% occurring only once. Repeated repertoire sampling spanned the course of chemoradiotherapy. This TCR was sampled from a human donor with HPV-associated anogenital cancer. The sequences come from blood, collected from a patient who underwent chemoradiotherapy. The chain employs TRBV4-2 and TRBJ2-2; no reliable D call. The CDR3 sequence is CASSQVAVANTGELFF. CDR3 nucleotide sequence: TGTGCCAGCAGCCAAGTAGCTGTAGCGAACACCGGGGAGCTGTTTTTT.